Each of the 17 T cell receptor beta chains below was sequenced from the same sample in a study of blood T cell repertoires in COVID-19. Assay: immunoSEQ multiplex PCR; the TCRdb copy retains only in-frame clones and omits some. Found here are 320,000 or so clones, approximately 81% of them singletons; the top ten hold 1.5% to 2%. Specimen: PBMCs or T cells enriched from blood (not recorded which). The receptor source for this set is a woman in her thirties who had been exposed to COVID-19.

V is TRBV7-2 and J is TRBJ1-2; no definite D call. CDR1 and CDR2 (germline): SGHTA, FQGNSA. This CDR3 is built from 16 residues. Trimming removed 3 bases at V and 3 bases at J, with 17 bases between. The CDR3 region has the DNA TGTGCCAGCAGCTTTAACCTTTACTCGGGTGACTATGGCTACACCTTC. Its protein product is CASSFNLYSGDYGYTF.

In the case of this clone: This same CDR3 is encoded by further DNA sequences in the sample. The gene calls are TRBV5-1 and TRBJ2-1, with a weak D call TRBD2 (5 bases). Trimming left V 0 bases short and J 0 bases short, with 7 bases between. CDR1 is SGHRS and CDR2 is YFSETQ in the germline V gene. This CDR3 region has 15 residues. The CDR3 region is CASSLDGSSYNEQFF. CDR3 DNA: TGCGCCAGCAGCTTGGATGGGAGCTCCTACAATGAGCAGTTCTTC.

The V and J genes are TRBV27 and TRBJ1-4, with 7 bases identical to TRBD1. Per the germline V gene, CDR1 is MNHEY and CDR2 is SMNVEV (reference sequence). The junction had 9 bases not matched to a gene; V was cut back by 4 bases and J by 7 bases. This CDR3 is built from 15 residues. Here the CDR3 reads CASSSGQVGGEKLFF. DNA of the CDR3: TGTGCCAGCAGTTCTGGACAGGTCGGCGGTGAAAAACTGTTTTTT.

This chain links TRBV28 with TRBJ2-7; D is possibly TRBD2 (5 bases). In germline, CDR1 is MDHEN, CDR2 SYDVKM. Between the trimmed V and J ends, which lost 5 bases and 0 bases, there was a span of 14 bases. The CDR3 consists of 15 residues. The CDR3 protein is CASSPLRVYSYEQYF. The CDR3 DNA reads as TGTGCCAGCAGTCCCTTGAGGGTGTACTCCTACGAGCAGTACTTC.

The table lists this clone with a few counts. V usage is TRBV5-6 and J usage is TRBJ1-1; D is possibly TRBD1 (5 bases). This CDR3 is 13 amino acids long. CDR1 and CDR2 (germline): SGHDT, YYEEEE. Trimming left V 1 base short and J 4 bases short, with 8 bases between. The CDR3 coding sequence is TGTGCCAGCAGCTTGCGCGGGGGCACTGAAGCTTTCTTT. Translated: CASSLRGGTEAFF.

This clone was seen only once. The genes are TRBV7-9 and TRBJ1-4; 8 bases match TRBD1. Germline CDR1 is SEHNR and CDR2 is FQNEAQ (reference sequence). V shed 5 bases and J 4 bases; nucleotides not matched to a gene: 3. CDR3 length: 14 residues. CDR3 in DNA: TGTGCCAGCAGCCAGGGACAGGTTAATGAAAAACTGTTTTTT. It yields the protein CASSQGQVNEKLFF.

The chain has TRBV28 and TRBJ1-5; 9 nucleotides align to TRBD1. Germline V gene data show CDR1 as MDHEN and CDR2 as SYDVKM. The CDR3 covers 16 residues. Unmatched junction bases numbered 11, after V lost 5 bases and J lost 6 bases. The CDR3 DNA reads TGTGCCAGCAGTAGTCCGGGACAGGGACTTCGTCAGCCCCAGCATTTT. Encoded protein: CASSSPGQGLRQPQHF.

The chain recombines TRBV27 with TRBJ2-7, with a tentative D call TRBD2 (6 bases). Germline V gives CDR1 MNHEY, CDR2 SMNVEV (reference sequence). The CDR3 has 14 residues. Trimming took off 3 bases at V and 5 bases at J, with 14 bases between the two ends. The CDR3 DNA is TGTGCCAGCAGTTTCGTTGGCGGGATCGACGAGCAGTACTTC. Its translation: CASSFVGGIDEQYF.

This chain links TRBV5-1 with TRBJ2-2, with 7 positions matching TRBD1. This CDR3 is 15 amino acids long. V trimming: 6 bases; J trimming: 3 bases; junction bases outside the gene matches: 8. Germline-derived CDR1 and CDR2 are SGHRS and YFSETQ. CDR3 residues: CASNLGQGDTGELFF. The CDR3 DNA reads TGCGCCAGCAATCTGGGGCAGGGGGACACCGGGGAGCTGTTTTTT.

The J gene is TRBJ2-2, the V gene TRBV9; D gene uncertain. The CDR3 spans 12 residues. With 4 bases removed from V and 5 bases from J, the gap between germline ends came to 6 bases. Germline CDR1 SGDLS, CDR2 YYNGEE. The CDR3 DNA sequence: TGTGCCAGCAGCTTTTTAACCGGGGAGCTGTTTTTT. This encodes CASSFLTGELFF. Full variable domain (missing parts from reference TRBV9 and TRBJ2-2): DSGVTQTPKHLITATGQRVTLRCSPRSGDLSVYWYQQSLDQGLQFLIQYYNGEERAKGNILERFSAQQFPDLHSELNLSSLELGDSALYFCASSFLTGELFFGEGSRLTVL.

This chain joins TRBV10-3 and TRBJ2-3, with D maybe TRBD2 (6 bases). This CDR3 is 15 amino acids long. The germline V gene encodes CDR1 ENHRY and CDR2 SYGVKD. Trimming shortened V by 2 bases and J by 2 bases, and 11 bases separated the two germline ends. The chain's CDR3 is CAISEASAATDTQYF. CDR3 DNA sequence: TGTGCCATCAGTGAGGCTAGCGCGGCCACAGATACGCAGTATTTT.

For the CDR3, the DNA is TGTGCCAGCAGCTTGGGACAGGGGACGACACCCCTCCACTTT. Protein: CASSLGQGTTPLHF. The V call is TRBV5-8, the J call TRBJ1-6, with 8 bases that match TRBD1. Trimming at V came to 0 bases and at J to 11 bases, leaving 4 bases not matched to a gene. The germline V gene encodes CDR1 SGHTS and CDR2 YDEGEE. The CDR3 consists of 14 residues.

The genes are TRBV14 and TRBJ1-2; a possible D gene is TRBD1 (6 bases). Trimming took off 4 bases at V and 5 bases at J, with 14 bases between the two ends. The CDR3 has 14 residues. CDR1 is SGHDN, CDR2 FVKESK, per germline. The DNA for the CDR3 is TGTGCCAGCAGCCCTAGAGGGGACATTTATGGCTACACCTTC. Its translation: CASSPRGDIYGYTF.

J is TRBJ1-4 and V is TRBV1; the table names TRBD1, a call not compared with the DNA. TRBV1 is classified as a pseudogene. CDR3 length: 16 residues. The CDR3 loop reads CTSSQGDRGGNEKLFF. The CDR3 DNA follows: TGCACCAGCAGCCAAGGGGACAGGGGCGGAAATGAAAAACTGTTTTTT.

V and J are TRBV7-9 and TRBJ1-2; D gene uncertain. Trimming pared 2 bases from V and 5 bases from J, leaving 9 bases between. CDR1 and CDR2 (germline): SEHNR, FQNEAQ (reference sequence). The CDR3 sequence is 13 residues long. The CDR3 loop reads CASSLTAEYGYTF. The CDR3 DNA sequence: TGTGCCAGCAGCTTAACGGCGGAATATGGCTACACCTTC.

CDR3: CASSFQEGTEAFF. The CDR3 DNA sequence: TGTGCCAGCAGTTTTCAGGAGGGGACTGAAGCTTTCTTT. The genes are TRBV6-5 and TRBJ1-1, with D possibly TRBD1 on 5 matching bases. Looked up from germline, CDR1 is MNHEY and CDR2 is SVGAGI. The CDR3 sequence is 13 residues long. V shed 4 bases and J shed 5 bases, with 11 bases lying between them.

The CDR3 DNA reads as TGTGCCAGCAGTCAATCAGGGAATTCACCCCTCCACTTT. Its translation: CASSQSGNSPLHF. The rearrangement uses TRBV9 and TRBJ1-6, with D possibly being TRBD1 (5 bases). Deletions cut 5 bases from V and 7 bases from J, with 10 bases between. This CDR3 contains 13 residues. The germline V gene encodes CDR1 SGDLS and CDR2 YYNGEE.